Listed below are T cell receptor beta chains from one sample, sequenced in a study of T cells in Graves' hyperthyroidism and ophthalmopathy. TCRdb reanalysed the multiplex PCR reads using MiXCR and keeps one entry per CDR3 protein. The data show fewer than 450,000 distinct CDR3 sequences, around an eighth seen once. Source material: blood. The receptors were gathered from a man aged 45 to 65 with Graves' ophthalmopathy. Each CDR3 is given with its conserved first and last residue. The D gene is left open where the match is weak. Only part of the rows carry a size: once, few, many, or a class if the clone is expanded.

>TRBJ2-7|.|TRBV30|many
CAWSEGTSSYEQYF
TGTGCCTGGTCGGAGGGCACTAGCTCCTACGAGCAGTACTTC
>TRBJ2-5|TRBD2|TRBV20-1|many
CSASAGTSGETQYF
TGCAGTGCTAGCGCCGGGACTAGCGGGGAGACCCAGTACTTC
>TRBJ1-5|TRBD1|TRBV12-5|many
CASGLPGQGTRPQHF
TGTGCTAGTGGTTTGCCGGGACAGGGAACGAGGCCCCAGCATTTT
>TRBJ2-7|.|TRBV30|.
CACGRSGATYEQYF
TGTGCCTGTGGACGCTCCGGGGCTACCTACGAGCAGTACTTC
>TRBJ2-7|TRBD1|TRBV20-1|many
CSAIRDSYEQYF
TGCAGTGCAATCCGGGACAGCTACGAGCAGTACTTC
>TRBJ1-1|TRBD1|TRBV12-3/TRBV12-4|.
CASSLGPWEGANTEAFF
TGTGCCAGCAGTTTAGGGCCTTGGGAGGGGGCGAACACTGAAGCTTTCTTT
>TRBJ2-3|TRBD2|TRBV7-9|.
CASSSDGLAGGYDTQYF
TGTGCCAGCAGCTCTGACGGTCTAGCGGGAGGTTACGATACGCAGTATTTT
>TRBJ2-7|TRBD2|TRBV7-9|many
CASSLFSSGRAGSYEQYF
TGTGCCAGCAGCTTGTTTTCTAGCGGGAGGGCGGGATCCTACGAGCAGTACTTC
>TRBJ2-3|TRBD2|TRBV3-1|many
CASSQEAGGRAGTDTQYF
TGTGCCAGCAGCCAAGAAGCTGGCGGGAGGGCGGGCACAGATACGCAGTATTTT
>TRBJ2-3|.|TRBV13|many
CASSAQGRGFRDTQYF
TGTGCCAGCAGCGCACAGGGTCGGGGATTCAGAGATACGCAGTATTTT
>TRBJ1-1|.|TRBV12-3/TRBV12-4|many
CASSLKGGTEAFF
TGTGCCAGCAGCTTAAAGGGAGGAACTGAAGCTTTCTTT
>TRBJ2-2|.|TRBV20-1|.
CSAREGQGYTGELFF
TGCAGTGCTAGAGAGGGGCAGGGGTACACCGGGGAGCTGTTTTTT
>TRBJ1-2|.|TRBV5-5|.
CASSRDGGGNYGYTF
TGTGCCAGCAGCCGCGACGGGGGCGGAAACTATGGCTACACCTTC
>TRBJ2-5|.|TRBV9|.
CASTPRVDQETQYF
TGTGCCAGCACCCCTAGAGTCGATCAAGAGACCCAGTACTTC
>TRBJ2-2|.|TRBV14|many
CASSQVRDGELFF
TGTGCCAGCAGCCAAGTGCGGGACGGGGAGCTGTTTTTT
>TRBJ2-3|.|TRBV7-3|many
CASSLTISGADTQYF
TGTGCCAGCAGCTTAACTATTTCGGGAGCAGATACGCAGTATTTT
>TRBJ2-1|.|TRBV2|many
CASRSVVDYNEQFF
TGTGCCAGCAGGTCTGTAGTGGACTACAATGAGCAGTTCTTC
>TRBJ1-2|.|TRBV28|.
CASSDPFGYTF
TGTGCCAGCAGCGACCCCTTTGGCTACACCTTC
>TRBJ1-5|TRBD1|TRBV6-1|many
CASSEPKTGGSNQPQHF
TGTGCCAGCAGTGAACCAAAAACAGGGGGTAGCAATCAGCCCCAGCATTTT
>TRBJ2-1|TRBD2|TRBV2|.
CASRRGLADCNEQFF
TGTGCCAGCAGAAGAGGACTAGCGGATTGCAATGAGCAGTTCTTC
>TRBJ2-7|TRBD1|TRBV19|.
CASRRDRGSNEQYF
TGTGCCAGTAGGCGAGACAGGGGTTCGAACGAGCAGTACTTC
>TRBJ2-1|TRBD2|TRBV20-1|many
CSAASGSNEQFF
TGCAGTGCGGCTAGCGGGAGTAATGAGCAGTTCTTC
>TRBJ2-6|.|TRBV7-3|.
CASSPTGGGGAGANVLTF
TGTGCCAGCAGCCCGACGGGGGGAGGGGGCGCTGGGGCCAACGTCCTGACTTTC
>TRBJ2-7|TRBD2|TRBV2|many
CASRSGRVDSYEQYF
TGTGCCAGCAGAAGCGGGAGGGTGGATTCTTACGAGCAGTACTTC
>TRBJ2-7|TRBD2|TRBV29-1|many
CSAGAGTRSGQYF
TGCAGCGCCGGTGCCGGGACTAGATCAGGGCAGTACTTC
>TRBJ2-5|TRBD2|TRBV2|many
CASSEARGRTRLYQETQYF
TGTGCCAGCAGTGAAGCGCGCGGGAGGACTAGACTTTACCAAGAGACCCAGTACTTC
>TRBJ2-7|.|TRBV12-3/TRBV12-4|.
CASSFGEAEQYF
TGTGCCAGCAGTTTTGGAGAGGCTGAGCAGTACTTC
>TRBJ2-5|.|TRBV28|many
CASSHERTQETQYF
TGTGCCAGCAGTCATGAGAGAACACAAGAGACCCAGTACTTC
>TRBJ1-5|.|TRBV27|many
CASSFPLTSQPQHF
TGTGCCAGCAGTTTCCCCCTGACATCTCAGCCCCAGCATTTT
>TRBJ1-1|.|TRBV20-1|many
CSAPRQGVEDTEAFF
TGCAGTGCTCCACGGCAGGGTGTGGAGGACACTGAAGCTTTCTTT
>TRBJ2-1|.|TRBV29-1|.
CSVDQGSNEQFF
TGCAGCGTTGACCAGGGAAGCAATGAGCAGTTCTTC
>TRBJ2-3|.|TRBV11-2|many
CASSLVRYTDTQYF
TGTGCCAGCAGCTTGGTGCGGTACACAGATACGCAGTATTTT
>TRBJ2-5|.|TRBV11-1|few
CASSLGSLQQETQYF
TGTGCCAGCAGCTTGGGGAGTCTACAACAAGAGACCCAGTACTTC
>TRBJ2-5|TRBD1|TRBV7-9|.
CASTSRGLETQYF
TGTGCCAGCACCTCCAGGGGGCTAGAGACCCAGTACTTC
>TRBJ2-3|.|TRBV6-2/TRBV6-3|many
CASSYTLLTDTQYF
TGTGCCAGCAGTTACACCCTACTCACAGATACGCAGTATTTT
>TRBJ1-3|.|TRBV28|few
CASSFPGLLGQGLSGNTIYF
TGTGCCAGCAGTTTCCCGGGCCTCCTCGGGCAGGGCCTCTCTGGAAACACCATATATTTT
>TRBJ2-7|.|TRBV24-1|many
CATSDSVSGYYEQYF
TGTGCCACCAGTGATTCGGTAAGCGGATACTACGAGCAGTACTTC
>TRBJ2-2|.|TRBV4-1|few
CASSQEYPGARSGELFF
TGCGCCAGCAGCCAAGAGTACCCAGGGGCGCGGAGCGGGGAGCTGTTTTTT
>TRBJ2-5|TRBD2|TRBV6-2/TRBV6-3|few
CASSYSRLADPGAQYF
TGTGCCAGCAGTTACTCGAGGCTAGCGGACCCGGGGGCCCAGTACTTC
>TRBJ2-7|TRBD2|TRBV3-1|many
CASSQEGLAGKIYEQYF
TGTGCCAGCAGCCAGGAGGGACTAGCGGGAAAAATCTACGAGCAGTACTTC
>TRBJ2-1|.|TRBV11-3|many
CASSAELVAEQFF
TGTGCCAGCAGCGCCGAACTAGTGGCTGAGCAGTTCTTC
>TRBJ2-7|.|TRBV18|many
CASSPSPAGQSEQYF
TGTGCCAGCTCACCTTCCCCAGCGGGACAATCCGAGCAGTACTTC
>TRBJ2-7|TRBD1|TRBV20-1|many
CSAEGPRTGGSEQYF
TGCAGTGCTGAGGGGCCTCGGACAGGGGGAAGCGAGCAGTACTTC
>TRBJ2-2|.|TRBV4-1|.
CASSQDPPAVNTGELFF
TGCGCCAGCAGCCAAGATCCCCCTGCAGTAAACACCGGGGAGCTGTTTTTT
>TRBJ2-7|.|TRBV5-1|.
CASSTTRGEQYF
TGCGCCAGCAGCACGACTCGGGGCGAGCAGTACTTC
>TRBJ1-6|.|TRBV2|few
CASTVVVGRDSPLHF
TGTGCCAGCACTGTAGTAGTCGGAAGAGATTCACCCCTCCACTTT
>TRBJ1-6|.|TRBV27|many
CASSLFVQPNSPLHF
TGTGCCAGCAGTTTATTCGTACAGCCCAATTCACCCCTCCACTTT
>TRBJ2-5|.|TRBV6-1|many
CASKPSGYQETQYF
TGTGCCAGCAAACCCTCGGGGTACCAAGAGACCCAGTACTTC
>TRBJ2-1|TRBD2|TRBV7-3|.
CASSSRLAGGEYNEQFF
TGTGCCAGCAGCTCTAGACTAGCGGGAGGGGAATACAATGAGCAGTTCTTC
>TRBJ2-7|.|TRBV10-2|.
CAASESYEQYF
TGCGCCGCTTCAGAGTCCTACGAGCAGTACTTC
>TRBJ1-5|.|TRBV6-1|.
CASSMNQGGLGQPQHF
TGTGCCAGCTCCATGAACCAGGGTGGGTTGGGTCAGCCCCAGCATTTT
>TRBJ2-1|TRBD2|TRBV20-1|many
CSARPRATTSGSLSEQFF
TGCAGTGCTAGACCCCGCGCGACGACTAGCGGGAGTCTCAGTGAGCAGTTCTTC
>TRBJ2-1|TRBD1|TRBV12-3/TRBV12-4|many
CASRQLQGAKYNEQFF
TGTGCCAGCAGACAACTACAGGGGGCGAAGTACAATGAGCAGTTCTTC
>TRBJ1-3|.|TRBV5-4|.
CASTPSSGNTIYF
TGTGCCAGCACCCCCTCTTCTGGAAACACCATATATTTT
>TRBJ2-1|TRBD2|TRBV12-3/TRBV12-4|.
CASSLVAGVGNEQFF
TGTGCCAGCAGTTTGGTAGCGGGAGTTGGTAATGAGCAGTTCTTC
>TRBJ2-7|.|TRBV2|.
CASSSRLRRGSYEQYF
TGTGCCAGCAGTTCCCGACTGCGCAGAGGCTCCTACGAGCAGTACTTC
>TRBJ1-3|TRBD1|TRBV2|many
CASVGTGNLISGNTIYF
TGTGCCAGCGTAGGGACAGGCAACTTGATCTCTGGAAACACCATATATTTT
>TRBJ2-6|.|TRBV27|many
CASSPYTGPGANVLTF
TGTGCCAGCAGTCCGTACACGGGACCTGGGGCCAACGTCCTGACTTTC
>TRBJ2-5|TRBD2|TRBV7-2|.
CASSSRSGLAGVEQETQYF
TGTGCCAGCAGCTCCCGTTCGGGACTAGCGGGAGTAGAACAAGAGACCCAGTACTTC
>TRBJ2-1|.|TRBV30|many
CAWGDLSSYNEQFF
TGTGCCTGGGGAGACCTAAGCTCCTACAATGAGCAGTTCTTC